The clone carrying this TCR beta chain showed up many times. The CDR3 runs 14 residues. The V gene's germline CDR1 is SGDLS and CDR2 YYNGEE. V lost 0 bases and J lost 8, with 12 bases in between. The sample is drawn from a study of regulatory T cells in long-lasting Graves disease. Described time point: newly diagnosed GD, antithyroid drugs for less than 3 months. TCR sequences were obtained from RNA taken from PBMCs. From each patient, approximately 9 milliliters of peripheral blood was drawn and collected into an EDTA anticoagulant tube. CDR3 regions were amplified by Arm-PCR using iRepertoire HTBI primers to build TCR beta libraries. TCRdb recomputed calls from the multiplex PCR reads with MiXCR, one row per CDR3 protein. The data contain roughly 400,000 distinct CDR3 sequences, about 15% of them singletons. This sample was shared with a second study, whose subject was T cells in Graves' hyperthyroidism and ophthalmopathy.

This specimen was peripheral blood mononuclear cells (PBMCs), taken at new diagnosis, from a patient treated with antithyroid drugs. The chain uses TRBV9 and TRBJ2-1; the D is unclear. This TCR came from a woman aged 40 to 50 with Graves disease. The CDR3 sequence: CASSVDSLKDEQFF. For the CDR3, the DNA is TGTGCCAGCAGCGTAGATAGTTTAAAGGATGAGCAGTTCTTC.